This T cell receptor (beta chain) is drawn from a study of identical twins. TCRdb ran MiXCR on the 5' RACE reads and lists one entry per CDR3 protein. The repertoire holds approximately 1.8 million distinct CDR3 sequences, with 25% to 35% as singletons. The V and J ends lost 3 bases and 11 bases respectively, with 22 bases between them. The CDR3 runs to 15 residues. Germline V gives CDR1 SGHDN, CDR2 FVKESK. This chain joins TRBV14 and TRBJ2-5; a weak D match, TRBD2 (7 bases). The TCR comes from a newborn girl in good health. Sequenced sample: cord blood. The CDR3 loop is CASSHYREGDNEQYF. CDR3 in DNA: TGTGCCAGCAGCCATTACAGGGAGGGGGACAATGAGCAGTACTTC.